This T cell receptor (beta chain) derives from a study of blood T cells in healthy people across ages. General study findings and limits: A roughly linear age-dependent decrease characterized TCR beta diversity per million T cells.

Turning to this clonotype: Antigen: not known.

The germline V gene has CDR1 SGHKS and CDR2 YYEKEE (reference sequence). The CDR3 is 15 amino acids. V shed 2 bases and J 4 bases; nucleotides not matched to a gene: 6. The study recruited healthy Caucasian donors from Russia who were aged about 6 to 95. Together with a sample-barcoded 5' primer, a J-beta primer mix was included in a second PCR lasting about 7 to 12 cycles. Researchers report that a template-switch adaptor with 12 random nucleotides tagged each cDNA molecule. Any given sample supplied a minimum of 2.5 million CDR3-containing paired-end reads. TCRdb fed the 5' RACE reads into MiXCR, producing one record per CDR3 protein. The sample has approximately 2,000,000 distinct CDR3 sequences, 30% to 40% seen once.

Sequencing used blood. The clonotype comes from a human donor in good health. The chain combines TRBV5-5 with TRBJ2-1; TRBD2 matches at 7 bases. The CDR3 region has the DNA TGTGCCAGCAGCTTTTCCGGGACTATTTACAATGAGCAGTTCTTC. Protein: CASSFSGTIYNEQFF.